This is a list of T cell receptor beta chains from one sample in a study of blood T cell repertoires in COVID-19. TCRdb keeps only in-frame clones here, not all; method: immunoSEQ multiplex PCR. The top ten hold approximately 1.4% of the sample, which has 250,000 or so clones, about 87% seen once. Source material: peripheral blood. These receptors all come from a woman aged 40 to 55 who had recovered from COVID-19. CDR3s leave out the opening cysteine and the closing phenylalanine or tryptophan.

TRBJ2-5	TRBV9	ASSPLNGQETQY
TRBJ1-2	TRBV19	ASSLQRNYGYT
TRBJ1-5	TRBV7-2	ASSPSTGGYSQPQH
TRBJ2-1	TRBV11-2	ASSLGEAGGPYNEQF
TRBJ2-7	TRBV7-8	ASSLARVIRSYEQY
TRBJ1-5	TRBV7-2	ASSSSGPPGGQPQH
TRBJ1-3	TRBV9	ASSVGDSGNTIY
TRBJ1-1	TRBV5-1	ASSEDRPAEAF
TRBJ1-5	TRBV19	ASSPGTDLNQPQH
TRBJ2-5	TRBV7-2	ASSLVSGGQGTLTQY
TRBJ1-1	TRBV6-2/TRBV6-3	ASSYPFQGAMNTEAF
TRBJ2-1	TRBV25-1	ASSEFRQGAYNEQF
TRBJ1-6	TRBV11-2	ASSPGERNIMLFH
TRBJ1-1	TRBV10-1	ASRQGRGTEAF
TRBJ1-1	TRBV7-8	VYRGDEAF
TRBJ2-3	TRBV4-3	ASSQEREPGLAGLTDTQY
TRBJ2-3	TRBV30	AWGAGGADTQY
TRBJ1-3	TRBV9	ASSSTGTDGNTIY
TRBJ2-3	TRBV27	ASRLAGTNTDTQY
TRBJ2-7	TRBV19	ASREQGADEQY
TRBJ1-3	TRBV5-4	ASSSLDRESGNTIY
TRBJ1-2	TRBV2	ASTGRALYGYT
TRBJ1-2	TRBV3-1/TRBV3-2	ASSQEPYSGYT
TRBJ2-5	TRBV18	ASSPLSVYGGTQY
TRBJ2-1	TRBV11-2	ASSLGRYNEQF
TRBJ2-1	TRBV11-3	ASSKNRGRTYNEQF
TRBJ2-7	TRBV3-1/TRBV3-2	ASSQDGGRSYEQY
TRBJ2-2	TRBV7-8	ASSTRAGSTNTGELF
TRBJ1-2	TRBV4-3	ASSPGGQNYGYT
TRBJ1-3	TRBV27	ASSPSTGERGNTIY
TRBJ1-6	TRBV20-1	SAAQGGPLH
TRBJ1-4	TRBV7-9	AGSSSSEKLF
TRBJ1-6	TRBV2	ASSVYRGKDNSPLH
TRBJ1-2	TRBV11-2	ASSSALRNYGYT
TRBJ2-1	TRBV30	AWSRGPLSYNEQF
TRBJ2-5	TRBV7-8	AGRRWDRGSQETQY
TRBJ2-2	TRBV5-4	ASSSGGSKDTGELF
TRBJ2-1	TRBV12-3/TRBV12-4	ASRGAGGRQF
TRBJ2-7	TRBV5-4	ASSWTADHEQY
TRBJ2-7	TRBV2	ASSGDNYEQY
TRBJ2-7	TRBV6-2/TRBV6-3	ASSRTSGSSYEQY
TRBJ1-6	TRBV5-4	ASSRWTVGNSPLH